The clone carrying this T cell receptor (beta chain) was seen only once. These data are taken from a study of blood T cell repertoires in COVID-19. In the study overall: The samples span acute and convalescent COVID-19 from the United States, Italy and Spain.

The CDR3 loop spans 16 amino acids. Germline values: CDR1 MNHEY, CDR2 SMNVEV (reference sequence). Trimming removed 6 bases from V and 2 bases from J, with 18 bases in between. Participants, 18 to 89 years old, spanned around 25 US areas. Donors were grouped by their self-reported clinical history. Original handling: Nucleated cell number was recorded as an estimate derived from reference gene primer amplification. The data were produced by immunoSEQ multiplex PCR, yet TCRdb's version contains in-frame clones alone and is incomplete. Clone size and V and J calls were adopted from that table, with D and trimming inferred from the DNA. The sample shows roughly 220,000 clones, about 87% of them seen only once.

The sample was PBMCs or T cells enriched from blood (not recorded which). The chain has TRBV27 and TRBJ2-3, with D possibly matching TRBD1 (8 bases). The receptor was derived from a woman aged 25 to 45 who had recovered from COVID-19. In nucleotides, the CDR3 is TGTGCCAGCAGCAGAACAGGGGGGGCTCCCACAGATACGCAGTATTTT. Translating gives CASSRTGGAPTDTQYF.